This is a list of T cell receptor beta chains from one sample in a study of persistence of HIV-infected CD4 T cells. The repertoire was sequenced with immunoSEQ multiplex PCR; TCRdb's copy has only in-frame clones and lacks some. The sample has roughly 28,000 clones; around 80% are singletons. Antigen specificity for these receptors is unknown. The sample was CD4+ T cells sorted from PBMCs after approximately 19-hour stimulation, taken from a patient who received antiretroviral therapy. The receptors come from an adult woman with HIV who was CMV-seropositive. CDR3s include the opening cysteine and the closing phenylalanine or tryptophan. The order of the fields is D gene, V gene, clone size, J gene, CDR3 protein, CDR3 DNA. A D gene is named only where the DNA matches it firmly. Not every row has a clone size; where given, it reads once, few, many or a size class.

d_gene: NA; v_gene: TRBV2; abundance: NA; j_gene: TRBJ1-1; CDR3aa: CASIRETEAFF; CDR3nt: TGTGCCAGCATCAGGGAAACTGAAGCTTTCTTT
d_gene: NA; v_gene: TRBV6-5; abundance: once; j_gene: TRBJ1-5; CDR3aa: CASSPMWGADQPQHF; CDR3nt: TGTGCCAGCAGTCCTATGTGGGGGGCTGATCAGCCCCAGCATTTT
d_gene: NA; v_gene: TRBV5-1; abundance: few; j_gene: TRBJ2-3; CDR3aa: CASSREGRGIDTQYF; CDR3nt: TGCGCCAGCAGCCGGGAGGGCAGGGGGATTGATACGCAGTATTTT
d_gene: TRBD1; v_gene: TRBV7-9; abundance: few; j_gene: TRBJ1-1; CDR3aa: CASIDSVTGGTEAFF; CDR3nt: TGTGCCAGCATCGACTCCGTTACAGGGGGCACTGAAGCTTTCTTT
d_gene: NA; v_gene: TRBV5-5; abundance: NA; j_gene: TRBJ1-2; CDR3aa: CASSLRAEGYTF; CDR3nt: TGTGCCAGCAGCTTGAGGGCAGAGGGCTACACCTTC
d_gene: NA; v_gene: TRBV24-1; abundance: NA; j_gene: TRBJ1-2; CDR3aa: CATSDSAGTYGYTF; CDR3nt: TGTGCCACCAGTGATTCGGCGGGGACGTATGGCTACACCTTC
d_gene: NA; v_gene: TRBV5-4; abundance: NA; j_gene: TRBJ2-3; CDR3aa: CASSTTGPDTQYF; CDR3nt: TGTGCCAGCAGCACCACGGGCCCAGATACGCAGTATTTT
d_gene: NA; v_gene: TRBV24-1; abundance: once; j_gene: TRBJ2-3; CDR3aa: CATSAEGVSTDTQYF; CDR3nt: TGTGCCACCAGTGCTGAGGGCGTATCCACAGATACGCAGTATTTT
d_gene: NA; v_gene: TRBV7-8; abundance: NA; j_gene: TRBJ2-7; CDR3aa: CASSLTDYEQYF; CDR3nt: TGTGCCAGCAGCCTGACAGATTACGAGCAGTACTTC
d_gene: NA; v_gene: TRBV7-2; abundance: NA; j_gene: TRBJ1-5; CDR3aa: CASSQMGAGQPQHF; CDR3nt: TGTGCCAGCAGCCAAATGGGGGCGGGTCAGCCCCAGCATTTT
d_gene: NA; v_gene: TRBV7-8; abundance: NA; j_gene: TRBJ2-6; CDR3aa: CASSLTGAGANVLTF; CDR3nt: TGTGCCAGCAGCCTCACGGGGGCTGGGGCCAACGTCCTGACTTTC
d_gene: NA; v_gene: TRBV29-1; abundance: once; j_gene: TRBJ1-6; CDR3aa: CSVLTGDNSPLHF; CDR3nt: TGCAGCGTTCTAACAGGAGACAATTCACCCCTCCACTTT
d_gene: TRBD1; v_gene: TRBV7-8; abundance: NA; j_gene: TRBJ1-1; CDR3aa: CASSLGPDRAKAFF; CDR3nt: TGTGCCAGCAGCTTAGGGCCCGACAGGGCTAAAGCTTTCTTT
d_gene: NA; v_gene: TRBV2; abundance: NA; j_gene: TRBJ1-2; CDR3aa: CASRGRWWGYTF; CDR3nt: TGTGCCAGCAGGGGCAGATGGTGGGGCTACACCTTC
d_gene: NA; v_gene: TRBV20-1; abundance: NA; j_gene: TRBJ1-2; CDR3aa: CSASSRQTSNYGYTF; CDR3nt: TGCAGTGCTAGTTCCAGACAGACGTCCAACTATGGCTACACCTTC
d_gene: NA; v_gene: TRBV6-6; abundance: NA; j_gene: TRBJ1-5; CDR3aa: CATARGDQPQHF; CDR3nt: TGTGCAACGGCTCGAGGGGATCAGCCCCAGCATTTT
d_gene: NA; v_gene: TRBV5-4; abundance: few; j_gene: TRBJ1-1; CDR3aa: CASSSRSDSPEAFF; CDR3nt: TGTGCCAGCAGCTCACGTTCAGACAGCCCTGAAGCTTTCTTT
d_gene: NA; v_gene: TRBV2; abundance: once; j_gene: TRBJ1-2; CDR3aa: CASSEAMGYGYTF; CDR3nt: TGTGCCAGCAGTGAAGCCATGGGATATGGCTACACCTTC
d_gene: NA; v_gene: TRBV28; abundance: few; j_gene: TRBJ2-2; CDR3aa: CASSLGLRYTGELFF; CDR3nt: TGTGCCAGCAGTTTAGGACTCCGCTACACCGGGGAGCTGTTTTTT